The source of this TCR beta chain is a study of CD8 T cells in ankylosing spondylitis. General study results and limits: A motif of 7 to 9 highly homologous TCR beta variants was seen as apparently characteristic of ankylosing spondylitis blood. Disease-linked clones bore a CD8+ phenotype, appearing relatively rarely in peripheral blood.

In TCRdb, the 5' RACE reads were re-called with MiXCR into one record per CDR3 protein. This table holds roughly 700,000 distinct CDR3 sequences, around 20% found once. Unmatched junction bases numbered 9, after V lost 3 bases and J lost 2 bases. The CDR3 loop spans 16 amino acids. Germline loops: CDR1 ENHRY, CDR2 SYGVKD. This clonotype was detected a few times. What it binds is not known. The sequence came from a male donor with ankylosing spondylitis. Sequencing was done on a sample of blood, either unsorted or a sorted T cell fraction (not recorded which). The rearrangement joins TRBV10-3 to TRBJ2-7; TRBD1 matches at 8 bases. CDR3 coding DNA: TGTGCCATCAGTGACTGGTTGGGACAGGCGCCCTACGAGCAGTACTTC. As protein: CAISDWLGQAPYEQYF.